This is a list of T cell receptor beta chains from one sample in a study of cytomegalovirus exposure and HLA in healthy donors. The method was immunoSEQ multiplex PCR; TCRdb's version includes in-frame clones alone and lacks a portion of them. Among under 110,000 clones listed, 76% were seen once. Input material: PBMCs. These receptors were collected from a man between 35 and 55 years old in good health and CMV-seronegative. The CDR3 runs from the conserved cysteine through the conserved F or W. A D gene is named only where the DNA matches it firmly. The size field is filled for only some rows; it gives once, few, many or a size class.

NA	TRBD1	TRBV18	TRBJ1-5	CASSPGQGYSNQPQHF	TGTGCCAGCTCACCCGGACAGGGGTATAGCAATCAGCCCCAGCATTTT
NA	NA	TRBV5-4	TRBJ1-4	CASSLAERPDLFF	TGTGCCAGCAGCTTGGCCGAGAGGCCAGACCTGTTTTTT
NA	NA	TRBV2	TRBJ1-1	CASSSQGDTEAFF	TGTGCCAGCAGTTCACAGGGTGACACTGAAGCTTTCTTT
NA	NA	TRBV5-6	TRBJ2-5	CASSSYRLQETQYF	TGTGCCAGCAGCTCCTACAGGCTCCAAGAGACCCAGTACTTC
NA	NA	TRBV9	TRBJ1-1	CASSPRLQRNTEAFF	TGTGCCAGCAGCCCGCGGCTGCAAAGGAACACTGAAGCTTTCTTT
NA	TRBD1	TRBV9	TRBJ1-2	CASSVLPGQGGGYTF	TGTGCCAGCAGCGTACTGCCGGGACAGGGAGGCGGCTACACCTTC
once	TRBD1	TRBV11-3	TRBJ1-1	CASSVDRLAEAFF	TGTGCCAGCAGCGTGGACAGGCTGGCTGAAGCTTTCTTT
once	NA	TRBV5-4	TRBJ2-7	CASSLDGEQYF	TGTGCCAGCAGCTTGGACGGGGAGCAGTACTTC
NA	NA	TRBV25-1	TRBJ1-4	CASSQLTGLNEKLFF	TGTGCCAGCAGTCAACTGACAGGTTTAAATGAAAAACTGTTTTTT
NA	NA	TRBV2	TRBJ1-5	CASSVQGSNQPQHF	TGTGCCAGCAGTGTACAGGGTAGCAATCAGCCCCAGCATTTT
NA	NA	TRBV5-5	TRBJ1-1	CASSSRTARNTEAFF	TGTGCCAGCAGCTCCCGGACAGCTCGGAACACTGAAGCTTTCTTT
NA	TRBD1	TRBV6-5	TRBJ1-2	CASSYLGTGDGYTF	TGTGCCAGCAGTTACTTGGGGACAGGGGATGGCTACACCTTC
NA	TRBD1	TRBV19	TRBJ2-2	CASKTGPNPVTGELFF	TGTGCCAGCAAGACAGGGCCCAACCCGGTCACCGGGGAGCTGTTTTTT
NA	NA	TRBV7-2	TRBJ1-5	CASSLQGSGNQPQHF	TGTGCCAGCAGCTTGCAGGGGTCGGGCAATCAGCCCCAGCATTTT
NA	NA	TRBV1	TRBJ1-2	CTSSPDMYGYTF	TGCACCAGCAGCCCTGACATGTATGGCTACACCTTC
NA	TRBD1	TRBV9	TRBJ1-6	CAGSAGTAQYNSPLHF	TGTGCCGGCAGCGCTGGGACAGCCCAGTATAATTCACCCCTCCACTTT
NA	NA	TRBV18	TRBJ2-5	CASSPRDWKETQYF	TGTGCCAGCTCACCGAGGGACTGGAAAGAGACCCAGTACTTC
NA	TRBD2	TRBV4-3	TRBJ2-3	CASSQASTSGGAFTQYF	TGCGCCAGCAGCCAGGCTTCAACTAGCGGGGGGGCTTTCACGCAGTATTTT
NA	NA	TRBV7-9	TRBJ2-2	CASKLGTGELFF	TGTGCCAGCAAACTCGGCACCGGGGAGCTGTTTTTT
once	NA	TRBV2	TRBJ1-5	CASSIDGGGNQPQHF	TGTGCCAGCTCTATCGACGGCGGCGGGAATCAGCCCCAGCATTTT
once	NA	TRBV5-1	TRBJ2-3	CASTQRQARGTDTQYF	TGCGCCAGCACCCAAAGACAGGCCCGCGGCACAGATACGCAGTATTTT
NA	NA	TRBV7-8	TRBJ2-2	CASRATRSSNTGELFF	TGTGCCAGCAGGGCTACCCGTAGCTCGAACACCGGGGAGCTGTTTTTT
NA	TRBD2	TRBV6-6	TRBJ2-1	CASSYGLAGHEEQFF	TGTGCCAGCAGTTACGGACTAGCGGGACACGAAGAGCAGTTCTTC